This T cell receptor beta chain was recorded in a study of blood T cell repertoires in COVID-19. The overall study: The United States, Italy and Spain supplied acute and convalescent COVID-19 samples. From T cells, B-cell-depleted T cells, or PBMCs came the material, which was cDNA or gDNA.

V was pared by 0 bases and J by 5 bases, with 6 bases of the junction left unmatched. This CDR3 comprises 15 residues. CDR1 and CDR2 (germline): SGHAT, FQNNGV. Authors' data handling: The authors estimated nucleated cell counts from reference gene primer amplification. The assay was immunoSEQ multiplex PCR, and TCRdb's table has in-frame clones only and misses some. V and J calls and clone size follow that table, whereas D and trimming were derived from the DNA. The sample records approximately 140,000 clones, about nine tenths being singletons. The material sequenced was peripheral blood. This TCR was sampled from a human donor in a cohort sampled during active COVID-19. The chain joins TRBV11-2 to TRBJ2-7; 8 nucleotides match TRBD1. CDR3 amino acids: CASSLDGQGYDEQYF. DNA for the CDR3: TGTGCCAGCAGCTTAGACGGACAGGGCTACGACGAGCAGTACTTC.